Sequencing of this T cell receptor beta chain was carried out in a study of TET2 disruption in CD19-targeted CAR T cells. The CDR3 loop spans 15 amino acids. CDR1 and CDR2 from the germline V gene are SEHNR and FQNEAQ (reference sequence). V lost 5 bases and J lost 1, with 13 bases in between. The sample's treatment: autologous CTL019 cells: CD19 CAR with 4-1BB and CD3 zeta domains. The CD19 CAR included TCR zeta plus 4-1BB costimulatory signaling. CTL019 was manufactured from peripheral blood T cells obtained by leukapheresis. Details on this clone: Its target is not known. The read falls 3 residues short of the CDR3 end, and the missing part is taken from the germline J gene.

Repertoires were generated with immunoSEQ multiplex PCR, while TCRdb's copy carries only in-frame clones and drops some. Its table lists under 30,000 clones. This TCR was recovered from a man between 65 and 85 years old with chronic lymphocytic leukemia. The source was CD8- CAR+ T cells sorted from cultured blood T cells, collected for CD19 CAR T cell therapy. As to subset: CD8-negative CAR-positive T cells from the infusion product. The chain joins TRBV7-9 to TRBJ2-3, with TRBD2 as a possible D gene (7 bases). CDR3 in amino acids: CASSNRGARTDTQYF. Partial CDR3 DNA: TGTGCCAGCAGCAACCGGGGGGCCCGCACAGATACG.